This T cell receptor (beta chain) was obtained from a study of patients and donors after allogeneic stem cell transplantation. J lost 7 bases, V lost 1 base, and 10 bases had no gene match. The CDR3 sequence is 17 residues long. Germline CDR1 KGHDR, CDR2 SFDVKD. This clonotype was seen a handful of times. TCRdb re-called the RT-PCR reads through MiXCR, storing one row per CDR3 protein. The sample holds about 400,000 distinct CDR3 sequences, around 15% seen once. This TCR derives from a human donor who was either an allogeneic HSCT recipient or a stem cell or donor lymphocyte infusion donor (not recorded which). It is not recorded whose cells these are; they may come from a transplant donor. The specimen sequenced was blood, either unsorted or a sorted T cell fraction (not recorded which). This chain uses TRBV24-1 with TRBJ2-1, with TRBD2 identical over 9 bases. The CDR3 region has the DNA TGTGCCACCAGTGATTTAATTGGTAGCGGGAGCGTAAATGAGCAGTTCTTC. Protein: CATSDLIGSGSVNEQFF.